These 27 T cell receptor beta chains were all obtained from the same sample, sequenced in a study of beta chain features in type 1 diabetes. Expressed TCRB transcripts were sequenced, since all the RNA that had been isolated was reverse transcribed. Assay used: immunoSEQ multiplex PCR; TCRdb lists only in-frame clones, some missing. The sample includes 200,000 to 250,000 clones, approximately 10% of them seen just once. Sequencing was carried out using central memory CD4+ T cells from blood. These receptors all stem from a man aged 18 to 35 in good health.

This clone has more than one count but fewer than ten. V gene TRBV7-9 combines with J gene TRBJ2-1; D not certain. The CDR3 extends over 12 amino acids. The V gene lost 6 bases and the J gene lost 8 bases, with 11 bases spanning the gap. CDR1 SEHNR and CDR2 FQNEAQ come from the germline V gene (reference sequence). The CDR3, as DNA: TGTGCCAGCAGGCAACTATGGGATGAGCAGTTCTTC. Protein product: CASRQLWDEQFF.

This clone occurred a few times. This chain links TRBV12-5 with TRBJ1-4, with D hard to call. The V gene lost 0 bases and the J gene lost 7 bases, with 15 bases spanning the gap. Germline V gene data show CDR1 as LGHNT and CDR2 as FRNRAP. The CDR3 is 16 residues long. The chain's CDR3 is CASGLVYRRNSEKLFF. For the CDR3, the DNA is TGTGCTAGTGGTTTGGTATATCGCAGAAACTCTGAAAAACTGTTTTTT.

The sample holds a few counts of this clone. The junction and the germline gene differ at one end; a read error may be behind it. V gene TRBV18 combines with J gene TRBJ2-1; the D gene is possibly TRBD2 (6 bases). This CDR3 has 15 residues. Germline CDR1 and CDR2: KGHSH and LQKENI. This CDR3 reads CASSPRRGNYNEQFF. In DNA form, the CDR3 reads TGTGCCAGCTCCCCACGCCGGGGGAACTACAATGAGCAGTTCTTC.

V is TRBV29-1 and J is TRBJ2-2; D gene ambiguous. V was trimmed by 7 bases and J by 4 bases, leaving 10 bases between them. This CDR3 spans 12 amino acids. Germline assignment: CDR1 SQVTM and CDR2 ANQGSEA. The CDR3 reads CSGSQRTGELFF. CDR3 bases: TGCAGCGGGTCACAGCGCACCGGGGAGCTGTTTTTT.

The table lists this clone with a few counts. A far more abundant clone sits one base away, making this likely a read error. This sample includes further DNA sequences coding for the same CDR3. This chain uses TRBV6-6 with TRBJ2-5; D is unresolved. Trimming pared 6 bases from V and 0 bases from J, leaving 2 bases between. The CDR3 contains 11 residues. Germline values: CDR1 MNHNY, CDR2 SVGAGI (reference sequence). The CDR3 region is CASSYQETQYF. For the CDR3, the DNA is TGTGCCAGCAGCTACCAAGAGACCCAGTACTTC.

This clone appeared a few times. The rearrangement joins TRBV30 to TRBJ2-2; D call uncertain. The CDR3 covers 12 residues. V shed 5 bases and J shed 3 bases, with 7 bases lying between them. Germline V gives CDR1 GTSNPN, CDR2 SVGIG (reference sequence). The CDR3 reads CAWWPDTGELFF. For the CDR3, the DNA is TGTGCCTGGTGGCCTGACACCGGGGAGCTGTTTTTT.

This chain joins TRBV5-1 and TRBJ2-4; a possible D gene is TRBD1 (5 bases). Germline lookup yields CDR1 SGHRS and CDR2 YFSETQ. CDR3 length: 15 residues. The V and J ends lost 0 bases and 5 bases respectively, with 12 bases between them. The DNA of the CDR3 is TGCGCCAGCAGCTTGGTTCAGGGCCCCCAAAACATTCAGTACTTC. Translated, it gives CASSLVQGPQNIQYF.

This clone was seen at least ten times. V usage is TRBV7-9 and J usage is TRBJ2-7, with D tentatively TRBD1 (6 bases). Germline CDR1 reads SEHNR; CDR2 reads FQNEAQ (reference sequence). The CDR3 is made up of 15 amino acids. V lost 3 bases and J lost 1, with 13 bases in between. The CDR3 region has the DNA TGTGCCAGCAGCTTGGCGACAGGTGGATCCTACGAGCAGTACTTC. Translation gives CASSLATGGSYEQYF.

This clone was detected ten times or more. J is TRBJ1-2 and V is TRBV5-1; perhaps TRBD1 as D (5 bases). CDR1 and CDR2 from the germline V gene are SGHRS and YFSETQ. This CDR3 has 14 residues. The V and J ends lost 5 bases and 6 bases respectively, with 17 bases between them. The CDR3 region is CASRPSGTGNGYTF. CDR3 DNA sequence: TGCGCCAGCAGACCGAGCGGGACCGGGAATGGCTACACCTTC.

This clone was detected a few times. This chain links TRBV6-1 with TRBJ2-5, with no clear D. The V end was cut by 1 base, the J end by 0 bases, with 6 bases between. The germline V gene encodes CDR1 MNHNS and CDR2 SASEGT. The CDR3 length is 14 residues. The CDR3: CASSEDNYQETQYF. CDR3 nucleotide sequence: TGTGCCAGCAGTGAAGACAACTACCAAGAGACCCAGTACTTC.

This clone was seen only a few times. The chain couples TRBV7-2 to TRBJ2-5; TRBD2 agrees at 10 bases. Trimming at V came to 3 bases and at J to 3 bases, leaving 4 bases not matched to a gene. Germline V CDR1 and CDR2: SGHTA, FQGNSA. The CDR3 has 15 residues. The CDR3 loop reads CASSFNSGREETQYF. In DNA form, the CDR3 reads TGTGCCAGCAGCTTTAACAGCGGGAGGGAAGAGACCCAGTACTTC.

In its sample, this clone was seen once. This chain links TRBV5-6 with TRBJ1-2; no clear D. CDR1 is SGHDT, CDR2 YYEEEE, per germline. CDR3 length: 15 amino acids. V dropped 1 base and J dropped 7 bases, with 17 bases sitting between them. CDR3 sequence: CASSLPRVGGGGYTF. The CDR3, as DNA: TGTGCCAGCAGCTTGCCCCGGGTCGGCGGTGGTGGCTACACCTTC.

This clone was counted many times. J is TRBJ2-5 and V is TRBV7-2, with D perhaps assigned TRBD1 or TRBD2 (5 bases each). The germline gives CDR1 SGHTA, CDR2 FQGNSA. V was clipped by 6 bases and J by 5 bases, with 16 bases between them. The CDR3 spans 14 residues. CDR3 amino acids: CASRPRGAQETQYF. CDR3 in DNA: TGTGCCAGCAGACCACGAGGGGCACAGGAGACCCAGTACTTC.

The rearrangement links TRBV30 to TRBJ2-7; a weak D match, TRBD2 (6 bases). The CDR3 has 12 residues. Between the trimmed V and J ends, which lost 2 bases and 6 bases, there was a span of 11 bases. Germline V gives CDR1 GTSNPN, CDR2 SVGIG (reference sequence). CDR3 residues: CAWSPWDSEQYF. The DNA of the CDR3 is TGTGCCTGGAGTCCCTGGGACTCCGAGCAGTACTTC.

This chain connects TRBV5-4 to TRBJ2-5; no definite D call. The CDR3 is made up of 14 amino acids. The germline V gene has CDR1 SGHNT and CDR2 YYREEE (reference sequence). Trimming removed 5 bases from V and 0 bases from J, with 11 bases in between. The CDR3 reads CASRTDYYQETQYF. The CDR3 nucleotides are TGTGCCAGCAGGACTGATTACTACCAAGAGACCCAGTACTTC.

This clone was seen a few times. The rearrangement joins TRBV6-5 to TRBJ2-7; 11 bases agree with TRBD2. V was pared by 5 bases and J by 10 bases, with 4 bases of the junction left unmatched. CDR1 and CDR2 from the germline V gene are MNHEY and SVGAGI. The CDR3 is made up of 12 amino acids. The CDR3 loop reads CASSPLAGGQYF. Here the CDR3 DNA reads TGTGCCAGCAGTCCCCTAGCGGGAGGCCAGTACTTC.

This clone was detected only a few times. Mismatch with germline at one junction end may stem from a read error. The chain recombines TRBV6-1 with TRBJ2-6; 9 bases fit TRBD1. Germline V gives CDR1 MNHNS, CDR2 SASEGT. CDR3 length equals 18 residues. Written as DNA, the CDR3 is TGTGCCATCAGTGAGAGGGGGACAGGGCGGATTGGGGCCAACGTCCTGACTTTC. It codes for CAISERGTGRIGANVLTF.

V gene TRBV7-2 combines with J gene TRBJ2-1; TRBD1 is a possible D gene (6 bases). The V end lost 2 bases, the J end lost 5 bases, and 16 bases lay between the germline ends. CDR3 length equals 16 residues. Per the germline V gene, CDR1 is SGHTA and CDR2 is FQGNSA. In DNA form, the CDR3 reads TGTGCCAGCAGCTTATATACAGGGTCGTTAAACAATGAGCAGTTCTTC. Translating gives CASSLYTGSLNNEQFF. The whole variable domain, filled in from reference TRBV7-2 and TRBJ2-1, reads GAGVSQSPSNKVTEKGKDVELRCDPISGHTALYWYRQSLGQGLEFLIYFQGNSAPDKSGLPSDRFSAERTGGSVSTLTIQRTQQEDSAVYLCASSLYTGSLNNEQFFGPGTRLTVL.

V is TRBV5-4 and J is TRBJ1-1; TRBD1 aligns across 9 bases. The CDR3 sequence is 13 residues long. In germline, CDR1 is SGHNT, CDR2 YYREEE (reference sequence). V was pared by 4 bases and J by 6 bases, with 4 bases of the junction left unmatched. CDR3 loop: CASSPGQGSEAFF. The CDR3 DNA reads TGTGCCAGCAGCCCGGGACAGGGATCTGAAGCTTTCTTT.

This clone was picked up many times. The same CDR3 arises from other DNA sequences in this sample as well. The V gene is TRBV29-1, the J gene TRBJ2-5; D is perhaps TRBD1 (6 bases). V dropped 4 bases and J dropped 5 bases, with 11 bases sitting between them. The CDR3 totals 12 residues. Per the germline V gene, CDR1 is SQVTM and CDR2 is ANQGSEA. CDR3 sequence: CSVGSGDETQYF. CDR3 in DNA: TGCAGCGTTGGGTCAGGGGATGAGACCCAGTACTTC.

The CDR3 nucleotides are TGTGCCAGCAGCTTTGGAGGACAGGGGGCAGGGAATGAGCAGTTCTTC. This translates into CASSFGGQGAGNEQFF. The V and J genes are TRBV5-4 and TRBJ2-1, with 11 bases matching TRBD1. This CDR3 region has 16 residues. V shed 2 bases, J shed 7 bases, and the junction held 8 bases outside the gene matches. CDR1 and CDR2 (germline): SGHNT, YYREEE (reference sequence).

J is TRBJ2-1 and V is TRBV25-1, with D possibly matching TRBD2 (5 bases). CDR3 length: 15 residues. Looked up from germline, CDR1 is MGHDK and CDR2 is SYGVNS. Trimming pared 6 bases from V and 2 bases from J, leaving 14 bases between. The CDR3, as DNA: TGTGCCAGCAGAAAGGGAGTGGGAGCCTACAATGAGCAGTTCTTC. It specifies CASRKGVGAYNEQFF.

The rearrangement links TRBV6-1 to TRBJ2-7; weak D call: TRBD1 (6 bases). Germline loops: CDR1 MNHNS, CDR2 SASEGT. Trimming pared 5 bases from V and 2 bases from J, leaving 16 bases between. This CDR3 comprises 15 residues. DNA for the CDR3: TGTGCCAGCAGTAACACAGGGCATGTTGCCTACGAGCAGTACTTC. Translating it yields CASSNTGHVAYEQYF.

This chain joins TRBV5-1 and TRBJ2-5; D is ambiguous. The CDR3 totals 13 residues. Trimming took off 9 bases at V and 0 bases at J, with 12 bases between the two ends. The V gene's germline CDR1 is SGHRS and CDR2 YFSETQ. This chain's CDR3 is CATAPEYQETQYF. CDR3 coding DNA: TGCGCCACGGCCCCGGAGTACCAAGAGACCCAGTACTTC.

The gene calls are TRBV7-2 and TRBJ2-7; D uncertain. The CDR3 sequence is 13 residues long. Trimming left V 1 base short and J 0 bases short, with 4 bases between. Looked up from germline, CDR1 is SGHTA and CDR2 is FQGNSA. CDR3 amino acids: CASSLVFSYEQYF. The CDR3 DNA reads TGTGCCAGCAGCTTAGTTTTCTCCTACGAGCAGTACTTC.

This clone was seen a few times. The chain joins TRBV6-6 to TRBJ2-1; TRBD2 is a possible D gene (6 bases). Germline V gives CDR1 MNHNY, CDR2 SVGAGI (reference sequence). Trimming cost V 2 bases and J 6 bases, with 14 bases left between them. The CDR3 sequence is 15 residues long. The DNA of the CDR3 is TGTGCCAGCAGTTACGCGACTAGTACCGGCAATGAGCAGTTCTTC. Residues: CASSYATSTGNEQFF.

The CDR3 loop reads CNVKNLALYLQYF. CDR3 nucleotide sequence: TGCAACGTCAAAAACCTAGCGCTCTACTTGCAGTACTTC. J is TRBJ2-7 and V is TRBV29-1; a possible D gene is TRBD2 (6 bases). The length of the CDR3 is 13 residues. The germline V gene encodes CDR1 SQVTM and CDR2 ANQGSEA.